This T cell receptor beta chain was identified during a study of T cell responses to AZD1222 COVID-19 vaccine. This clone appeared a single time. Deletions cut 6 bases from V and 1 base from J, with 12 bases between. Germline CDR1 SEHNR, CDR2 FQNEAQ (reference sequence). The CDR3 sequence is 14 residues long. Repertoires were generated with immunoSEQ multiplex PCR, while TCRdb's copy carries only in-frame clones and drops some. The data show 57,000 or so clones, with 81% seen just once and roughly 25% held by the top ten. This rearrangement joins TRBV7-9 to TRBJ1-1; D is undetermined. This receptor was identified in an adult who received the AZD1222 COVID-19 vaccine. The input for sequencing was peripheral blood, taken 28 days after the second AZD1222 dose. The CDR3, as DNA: TGTGCCAGCAGTTTCCAGGTTGGGAACACTGAAGCTTTCTTT. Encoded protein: CASSFQVGNTEAFF.